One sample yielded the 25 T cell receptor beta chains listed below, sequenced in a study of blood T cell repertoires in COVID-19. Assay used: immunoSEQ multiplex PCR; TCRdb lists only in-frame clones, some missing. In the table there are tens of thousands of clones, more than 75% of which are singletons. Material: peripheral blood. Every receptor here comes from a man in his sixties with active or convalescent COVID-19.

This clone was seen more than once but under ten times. The CDR3 sequence is CASSFGTDTQYF. CDR3 sequence (DNA): TGTGCCAGCAGTTTCGGGACAGATACGCAGTATTTT. J is TRBJ2-3 and V is TRBV12-3 or TRBV12-4; unclear D gene. The length of the CDR3 is 12 residues. V lost 3 bases, J lost 3 bases, and 4 bases lay in between.

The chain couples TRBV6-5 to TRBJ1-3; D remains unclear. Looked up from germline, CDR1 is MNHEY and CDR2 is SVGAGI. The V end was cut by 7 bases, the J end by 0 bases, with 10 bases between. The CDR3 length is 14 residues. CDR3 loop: CASIQDPSGNTIYF. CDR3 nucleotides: TGTGCCAGCATCCAGGATCCCTCTGGAAACACCATATATTTT.

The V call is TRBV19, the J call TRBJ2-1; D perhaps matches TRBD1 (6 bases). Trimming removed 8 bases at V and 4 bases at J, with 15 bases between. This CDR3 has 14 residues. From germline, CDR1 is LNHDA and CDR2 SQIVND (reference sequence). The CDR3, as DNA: TGTGCCAGTCGACAGGCATCCAGATACAATGAGCAGTTCTTC. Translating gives CASRQASRYNEQFF.

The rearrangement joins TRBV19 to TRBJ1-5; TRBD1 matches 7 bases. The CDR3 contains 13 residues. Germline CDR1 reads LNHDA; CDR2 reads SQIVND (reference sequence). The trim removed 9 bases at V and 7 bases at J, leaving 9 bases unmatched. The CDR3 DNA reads TGTGCCAGCCAGGGGGGAGGCACACAGCCCCAGCATTTT. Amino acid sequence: CASQGGGTQPQHF. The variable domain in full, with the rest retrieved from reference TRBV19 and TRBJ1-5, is DGGITQSPKYLFRKEGQNVTLSCEQNLNHDAMYWYRQDPGQGLRLIYYSQIVNDFQKGDIAEGYSVSREKKESFPLTVTSAQKNPTAFYLCASQGGGTQPQHFGDGTRLSIL.

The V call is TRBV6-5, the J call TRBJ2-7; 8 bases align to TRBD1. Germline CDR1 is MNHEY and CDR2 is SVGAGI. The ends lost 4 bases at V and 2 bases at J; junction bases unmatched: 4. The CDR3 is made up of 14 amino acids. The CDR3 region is CASSLTRGPYEQYF. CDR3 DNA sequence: TGTGCCAGCAGTTTAACCAGGGGGCCCTACGAGCAGTACTTC.

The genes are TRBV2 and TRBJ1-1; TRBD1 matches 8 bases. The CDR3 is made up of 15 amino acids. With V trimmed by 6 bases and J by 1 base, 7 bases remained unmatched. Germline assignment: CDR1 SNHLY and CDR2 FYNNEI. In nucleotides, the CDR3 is TGTGCCAGCAGCCTAACCGGACAGGGGAACACTGAAGCTTTCTTT. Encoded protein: CASSLTGQGNTEAFF.

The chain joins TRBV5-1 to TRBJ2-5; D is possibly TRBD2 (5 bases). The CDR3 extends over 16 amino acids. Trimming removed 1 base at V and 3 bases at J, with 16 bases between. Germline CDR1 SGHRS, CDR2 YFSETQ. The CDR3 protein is CASSLMGTSKKETQYF. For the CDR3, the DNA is TGCGCCAGCAGCTTGATGGGTACTAGTAAAAAAGAGACCCAGTACTTC. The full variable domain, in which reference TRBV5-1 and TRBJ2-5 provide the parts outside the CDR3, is KAGVTQTPRYLIKTRGQQVTLSCSPISGHRSVSWYQQTPGQGLQFLFEYFSETQRNKGNFPGRFSGRQFSNSRSEMNVSTLELGDSALYLCASSLMGTSKKETQYFGPGTRLLVL.

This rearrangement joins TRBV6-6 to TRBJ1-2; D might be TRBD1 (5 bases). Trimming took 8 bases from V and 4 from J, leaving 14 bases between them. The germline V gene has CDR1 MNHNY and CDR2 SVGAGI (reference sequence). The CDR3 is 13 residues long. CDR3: CASQSGGSYGYTF. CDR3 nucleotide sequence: TGTGCCAGCCAGAGCGGGGGGAGCTATGGCTACACCTTC.

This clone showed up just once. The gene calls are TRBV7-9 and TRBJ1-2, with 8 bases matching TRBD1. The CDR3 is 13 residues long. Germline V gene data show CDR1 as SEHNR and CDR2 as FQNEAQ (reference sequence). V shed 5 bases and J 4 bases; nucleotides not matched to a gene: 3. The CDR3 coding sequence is TGTGCCAGCAGCCGAGACAGGGGCTATGGCTACACCTTC. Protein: CASSRDRGYGYTF. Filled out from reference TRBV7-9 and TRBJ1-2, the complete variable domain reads DTGVSQNPRHKITKRGQNVTFRCDPISEHNRLYWYRQTLGQGPEFLTYFQNEAQLEKSRLLSDRFSAERPKGSFSTLEIQRTEQGDSAMYLCASSRDRGYGYTFGSGTRLTVV.

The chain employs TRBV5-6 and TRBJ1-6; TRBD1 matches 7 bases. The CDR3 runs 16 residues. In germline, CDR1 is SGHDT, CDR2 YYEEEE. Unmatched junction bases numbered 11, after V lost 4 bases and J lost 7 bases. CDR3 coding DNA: TGTGCCAGCAGCCTAGGAACAGGGGCCTCGAATTCACCCCTCCACTTT. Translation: CASSLGTGASNSPLHF.

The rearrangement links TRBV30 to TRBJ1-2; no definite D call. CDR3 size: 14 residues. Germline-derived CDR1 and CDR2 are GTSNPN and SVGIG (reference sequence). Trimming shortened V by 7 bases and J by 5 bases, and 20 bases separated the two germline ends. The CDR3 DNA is TGTGCCTCCCCCGGCGAGGGCTTCGTTTATGGCTACACCTTC. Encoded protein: CASPGEGFVYGYTF.

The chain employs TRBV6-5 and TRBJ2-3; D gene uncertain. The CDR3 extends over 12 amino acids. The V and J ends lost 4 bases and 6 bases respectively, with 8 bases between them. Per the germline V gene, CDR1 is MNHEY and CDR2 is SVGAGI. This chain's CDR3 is CASSLTGDTQYF. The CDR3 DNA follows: TGTGCCAGCAGTTTGACTGGGGATACGCAGTATTTT.

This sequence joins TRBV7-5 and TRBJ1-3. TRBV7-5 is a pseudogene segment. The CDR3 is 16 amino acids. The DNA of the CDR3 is TGTGTCAGAAGCTTTAGGCGTGGGAGCTCTGGAAACACCATATATTTT. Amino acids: CVRSFRRGSSGNTIYF.

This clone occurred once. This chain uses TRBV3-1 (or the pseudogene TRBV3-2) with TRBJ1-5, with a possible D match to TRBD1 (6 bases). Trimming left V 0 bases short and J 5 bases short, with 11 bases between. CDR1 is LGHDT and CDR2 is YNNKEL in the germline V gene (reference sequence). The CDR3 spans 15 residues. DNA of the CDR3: TGTGCCAGCAGCCAAGATCCAGGGGCCCATCAGCCCCAGCATTTT. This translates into CASSQDPGAHQPQHF.

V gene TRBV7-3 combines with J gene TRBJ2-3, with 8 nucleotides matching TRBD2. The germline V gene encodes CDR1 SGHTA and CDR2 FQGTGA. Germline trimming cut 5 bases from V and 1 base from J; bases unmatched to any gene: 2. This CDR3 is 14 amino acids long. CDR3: CASSQAGGTDTQYF. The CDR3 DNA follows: TGTGCCAGCAGCCAAGCGGGGGGCACAGATACGCAGTATTTT.

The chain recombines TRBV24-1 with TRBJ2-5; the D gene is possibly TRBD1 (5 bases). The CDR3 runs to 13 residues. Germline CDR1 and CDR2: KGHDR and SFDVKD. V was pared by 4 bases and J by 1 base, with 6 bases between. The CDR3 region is CATSEGPQETQYF. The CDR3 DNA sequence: TGTGCCACCAGTGAGGGGCCCCAAGAGACCCAGTACTTC.

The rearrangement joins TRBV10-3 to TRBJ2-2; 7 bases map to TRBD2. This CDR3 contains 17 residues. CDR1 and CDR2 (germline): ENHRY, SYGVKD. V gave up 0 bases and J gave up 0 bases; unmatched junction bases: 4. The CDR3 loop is CAISESTRGANTGELFF. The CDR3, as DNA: TGTGCCATCAGTGAGTCGACTCGGGGGGCGAACACCGGGGAGCTGTTTTTT.

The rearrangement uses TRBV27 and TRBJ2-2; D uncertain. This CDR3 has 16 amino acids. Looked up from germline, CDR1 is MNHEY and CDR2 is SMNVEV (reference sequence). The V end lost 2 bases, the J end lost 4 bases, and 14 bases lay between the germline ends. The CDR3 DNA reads TGTGCCAGCAGTTTAAAAGTCCCTAACCTCACCGGGGAGCTGTTTTTT. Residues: CASSLKVPNLTGELFF.

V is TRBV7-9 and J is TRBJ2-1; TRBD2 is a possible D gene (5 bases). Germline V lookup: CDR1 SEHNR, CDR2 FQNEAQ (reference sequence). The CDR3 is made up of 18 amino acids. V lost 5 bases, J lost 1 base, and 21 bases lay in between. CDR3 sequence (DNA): TGTGCCAGCAGCAATACTAGGGCCCGGGGTGGGTCCTACAATGAGCAGTTCTTC. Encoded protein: CASSNTRARGGSYNEQFF.

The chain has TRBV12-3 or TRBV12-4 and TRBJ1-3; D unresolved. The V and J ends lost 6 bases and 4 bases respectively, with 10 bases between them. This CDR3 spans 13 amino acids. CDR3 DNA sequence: TGTGCCAGCAGCCCCAGTGTGGGAAACACCATATATTTT. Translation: CASSPSVGNTIYF.

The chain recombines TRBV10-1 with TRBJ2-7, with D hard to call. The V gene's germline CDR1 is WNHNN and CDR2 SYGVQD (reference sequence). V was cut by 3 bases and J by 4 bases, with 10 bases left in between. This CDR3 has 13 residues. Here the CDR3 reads CASSDPGTYEQYF. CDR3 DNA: TGCGCCAGCAGTGACCCAGGAACTTACGAGCAGTACTTC.

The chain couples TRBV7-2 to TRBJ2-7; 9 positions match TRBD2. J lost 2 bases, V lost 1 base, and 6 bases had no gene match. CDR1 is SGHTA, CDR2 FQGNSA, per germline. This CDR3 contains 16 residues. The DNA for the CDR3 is TGTGCCAGCAGCTTAGGTTCTAGCGGGGCAACCTACGAGCAGTACTTC. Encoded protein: CASSLGSSGATYEQYF.

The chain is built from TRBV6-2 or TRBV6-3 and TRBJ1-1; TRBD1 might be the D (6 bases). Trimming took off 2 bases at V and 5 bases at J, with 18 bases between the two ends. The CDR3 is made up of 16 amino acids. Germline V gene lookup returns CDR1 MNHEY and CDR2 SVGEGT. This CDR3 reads CASSYGGHRSFTEAFF. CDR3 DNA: TGTGCCAGCAGTTACGGGGGACACCGGAGTTTTACTGAAGCTTTCTTT.

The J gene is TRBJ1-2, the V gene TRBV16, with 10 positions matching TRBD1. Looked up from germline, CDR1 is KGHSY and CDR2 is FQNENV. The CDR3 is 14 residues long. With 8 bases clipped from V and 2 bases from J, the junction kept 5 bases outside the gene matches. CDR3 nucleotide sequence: TGTGCCAGCCTGGGGACAGGGGAAAACTATGGCTACACCTTC. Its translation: CASLGTGENYGYTF.

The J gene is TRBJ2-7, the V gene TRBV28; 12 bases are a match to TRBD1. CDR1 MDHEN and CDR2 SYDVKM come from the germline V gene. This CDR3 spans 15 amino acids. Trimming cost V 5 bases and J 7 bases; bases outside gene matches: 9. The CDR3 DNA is TGTGCCAGCAGTACGCCGGGACAGGGGGCGCGGGAGCAGTACTTC. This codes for CASSTPGQGAREQYF. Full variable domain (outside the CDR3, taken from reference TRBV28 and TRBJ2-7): DVKVTQSSRYLVKRTGEKVFLECVQDMDHENMFWYRQDPGLGLRLIYFSYDVKMKEKGDIPEGYSVSREKKERFSLILESASTNQTSMYLCASSTPGQGAREQYFGPGTRLTVT.